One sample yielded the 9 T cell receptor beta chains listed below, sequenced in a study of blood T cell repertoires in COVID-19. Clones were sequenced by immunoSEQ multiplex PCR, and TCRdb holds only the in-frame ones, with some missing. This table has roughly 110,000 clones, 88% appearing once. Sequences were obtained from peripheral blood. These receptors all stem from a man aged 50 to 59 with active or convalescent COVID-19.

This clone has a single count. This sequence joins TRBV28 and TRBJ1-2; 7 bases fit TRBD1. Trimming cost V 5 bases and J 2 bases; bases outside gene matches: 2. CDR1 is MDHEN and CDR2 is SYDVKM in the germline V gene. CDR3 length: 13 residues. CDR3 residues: CASSRTGNYGYTF. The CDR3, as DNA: TGTGCCAGCAGTAGGACAGGAAACTATGGCTACACCTTC.

CDR3 nucleotide sequence: TGTGCCAGCAGCGTCCGGGACAGGGGGCGTCGAGATACGCAGTATTTT. This codes for CASSVRDRGRRDTQYF. The chain carries TRBV5-6 and TRBJ2-3; TRBD1 matches at 12 bases. Germline trimming cut 4 bases from V and 5 bases from J; bases unmatched to any gene: 8. CDR3 length: 16 amino acids. Germline V gene lookup returns CDR1 SGHDT and CDR2 YYEEEE.

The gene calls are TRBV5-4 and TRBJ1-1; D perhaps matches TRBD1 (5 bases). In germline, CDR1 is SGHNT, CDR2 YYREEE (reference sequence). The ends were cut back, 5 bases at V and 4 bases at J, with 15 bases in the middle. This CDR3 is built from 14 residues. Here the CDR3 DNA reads TGTGCCAGCAGACGCTTAGGGGCCGGCACTGAAGCTTTCTTT. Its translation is CASRRLGAGTEAFF.

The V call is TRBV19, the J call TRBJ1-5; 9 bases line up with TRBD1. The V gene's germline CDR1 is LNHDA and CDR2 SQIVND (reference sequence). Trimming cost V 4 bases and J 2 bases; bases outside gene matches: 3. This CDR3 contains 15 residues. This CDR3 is CASSTRQGGNQPQHF. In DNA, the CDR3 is TGTGCCAGTAGTACCCGACAGGGGGGCAATCAGCCCCAGCATTTT.

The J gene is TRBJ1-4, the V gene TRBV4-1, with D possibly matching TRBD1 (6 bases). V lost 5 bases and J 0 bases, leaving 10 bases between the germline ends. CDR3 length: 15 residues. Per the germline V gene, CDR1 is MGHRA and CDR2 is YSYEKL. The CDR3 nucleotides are TGCGCCAGCAGCGCTCCAGGGGCAACTAATGAAAAACTGTTTTTT. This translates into CASSAPGATNEKLFF.

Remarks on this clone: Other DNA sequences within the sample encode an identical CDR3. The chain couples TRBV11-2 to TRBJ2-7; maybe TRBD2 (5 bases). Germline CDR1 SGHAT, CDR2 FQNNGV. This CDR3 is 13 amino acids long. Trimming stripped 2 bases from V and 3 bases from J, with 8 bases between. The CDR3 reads CASSLQTSYEQYF. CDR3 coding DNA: TGTGCCAGCAGCTTACAAACTAGCTACGAGCAGTACTTC. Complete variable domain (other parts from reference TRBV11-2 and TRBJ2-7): EAGVAQSPRYKIIEKRQSVAFWCNPISGHATLYWYQQILGQGPKLLIQFQNNGVVDDSQLPKDRFSAERLKGVDSTLKIQPAKLEDSAVYLCASSLQTSYEQYFGPGTRLTVT.

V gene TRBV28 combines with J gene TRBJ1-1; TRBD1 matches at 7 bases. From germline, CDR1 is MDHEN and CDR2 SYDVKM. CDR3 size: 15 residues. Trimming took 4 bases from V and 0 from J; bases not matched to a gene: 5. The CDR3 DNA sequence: TGTGCCAGCAGTTCGTTGACAGGGTTGAACACTGAAGCTTTCTTT. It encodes CASSSLTGLNTEAFF.

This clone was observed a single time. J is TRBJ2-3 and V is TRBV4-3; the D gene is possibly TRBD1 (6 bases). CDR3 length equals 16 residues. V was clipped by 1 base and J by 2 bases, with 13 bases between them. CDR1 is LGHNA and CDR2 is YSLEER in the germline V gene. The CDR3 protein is CASSQVGQGNTDTQYF. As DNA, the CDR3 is TGCGCCAGCAGCCAAGTGGGGCAGGGGAACACAGATACGCAGTATTTT.

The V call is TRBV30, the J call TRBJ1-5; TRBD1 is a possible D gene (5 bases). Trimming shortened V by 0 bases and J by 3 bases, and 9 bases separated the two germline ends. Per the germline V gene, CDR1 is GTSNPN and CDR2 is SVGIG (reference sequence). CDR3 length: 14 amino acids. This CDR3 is CAWSVRRVNQPQHF. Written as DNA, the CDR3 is TGTGCCTGGAGTGTACGCAGGGTCAATCAGCCCCAGCATTTT. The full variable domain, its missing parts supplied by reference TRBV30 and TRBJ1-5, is SQTIHQWPATLVQPVGSPLSLECTVEGTSNPNLYWYRQAAGRGLQLLFYSVGIGQISSEVPQNLSASRPQDRQFILSSKKLLLSDSGFYLCAWSVRRVNQPQHFGDGTRLSIL.